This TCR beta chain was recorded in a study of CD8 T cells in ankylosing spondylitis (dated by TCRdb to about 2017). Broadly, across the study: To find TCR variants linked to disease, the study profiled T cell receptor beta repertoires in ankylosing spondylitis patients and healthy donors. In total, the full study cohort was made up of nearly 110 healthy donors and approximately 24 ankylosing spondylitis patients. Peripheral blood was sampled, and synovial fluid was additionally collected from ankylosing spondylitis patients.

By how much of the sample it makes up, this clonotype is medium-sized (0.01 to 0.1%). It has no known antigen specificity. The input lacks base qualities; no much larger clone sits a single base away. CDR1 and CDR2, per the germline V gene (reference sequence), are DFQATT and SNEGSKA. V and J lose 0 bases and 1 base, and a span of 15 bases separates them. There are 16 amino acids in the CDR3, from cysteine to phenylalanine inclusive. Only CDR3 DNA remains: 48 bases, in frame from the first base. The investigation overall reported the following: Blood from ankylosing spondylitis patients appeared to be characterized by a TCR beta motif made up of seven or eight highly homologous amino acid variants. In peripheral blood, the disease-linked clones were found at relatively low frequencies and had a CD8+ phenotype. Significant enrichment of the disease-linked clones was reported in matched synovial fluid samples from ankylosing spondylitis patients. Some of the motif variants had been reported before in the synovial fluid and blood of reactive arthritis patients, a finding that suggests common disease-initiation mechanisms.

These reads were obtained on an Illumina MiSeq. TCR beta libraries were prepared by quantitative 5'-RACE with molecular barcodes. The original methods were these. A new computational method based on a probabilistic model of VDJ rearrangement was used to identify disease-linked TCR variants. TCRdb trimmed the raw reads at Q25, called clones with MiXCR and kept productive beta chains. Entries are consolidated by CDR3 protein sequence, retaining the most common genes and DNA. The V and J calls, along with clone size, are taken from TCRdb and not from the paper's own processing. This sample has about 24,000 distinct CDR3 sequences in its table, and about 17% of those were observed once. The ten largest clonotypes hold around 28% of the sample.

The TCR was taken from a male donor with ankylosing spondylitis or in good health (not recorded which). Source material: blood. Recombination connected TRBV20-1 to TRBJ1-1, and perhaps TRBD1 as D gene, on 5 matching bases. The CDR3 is CSARDLKRGWNTEAFF. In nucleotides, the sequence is TGCAGTGCTAGAGATTTGAAAAGGGGATGGAACACTGAAGCTTTCTTT.